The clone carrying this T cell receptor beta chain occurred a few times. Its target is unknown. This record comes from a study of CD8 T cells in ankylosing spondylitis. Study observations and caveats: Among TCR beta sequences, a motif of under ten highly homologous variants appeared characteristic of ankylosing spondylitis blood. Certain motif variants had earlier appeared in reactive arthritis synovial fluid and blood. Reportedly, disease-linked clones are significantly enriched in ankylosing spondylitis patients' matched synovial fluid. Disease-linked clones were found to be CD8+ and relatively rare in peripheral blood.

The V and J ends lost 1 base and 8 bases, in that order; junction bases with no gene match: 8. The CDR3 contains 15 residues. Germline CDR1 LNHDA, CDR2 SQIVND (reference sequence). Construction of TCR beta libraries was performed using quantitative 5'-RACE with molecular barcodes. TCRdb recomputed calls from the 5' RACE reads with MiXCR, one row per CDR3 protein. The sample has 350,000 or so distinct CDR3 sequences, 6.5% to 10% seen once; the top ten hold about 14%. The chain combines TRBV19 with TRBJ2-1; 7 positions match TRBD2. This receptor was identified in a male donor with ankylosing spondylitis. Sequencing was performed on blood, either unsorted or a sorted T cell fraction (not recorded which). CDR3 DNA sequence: TGTGCCAGTAGTATAGTGGGAGGGCCCTTATATGAGCAGTTCTTC. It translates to CASSIVGGPLYEQFF.